The T cell receptor beta chain described here comes from a study of T-cell reconstitution after alpha-beta-depleted transplantation in children. Whole-study findings and limits: Several hundred graft clones that had expanded were reportedly the source of alpha-beta T cells about two months after transplant.

About this clonotype: Its antigen is unknown.

This CDR3 comprises 16 residues. V lost 7 bases to trimming and J lost 4 bases, with 22 bases between them. CDR1 MNHNS and CDR2 SASEGT come from the germline V gene. Using unique molecular identifiers, the investigators prepared the TCRbeta library. MiXCR, applied by TCRdb to the PCR reads, yields one record per CDR3 protein. The table includes 900,000 or so distinct CDR3 sequences, about 15% detected once. The gene calls are TRBV6-1 and TRBJ1-1; D gene unclear. This receptor was taken from a male patient between 5 and 17 years old who had a stem cell transplant for acute lymphoblastic leukemia, so the T cells may come from the graft donor. The sample here was PBMCs, mostly from graft donor cells, taken 360 days after TCRalphabeta/CD19-depleted stem cell transplant. The DNA of the CDR3 is TGTGCCAGCATCTTTATTTACCTACCGGGTTTCACTGAAGCTTTCTTT. Protein sequence: CASIFIYLPGFTEAFF.